These T cell receptor beta chains were read from a single sample in a study of early T cells in non-severe SARS-CoV-2 infection. One entry per CDR3 protein, called by TCRdb with MiXCR from the 5' RACE reads. The table lists tens of thousands of distinct CDR3 sequences, more than 10% of them singletons. Specimen: whole blood. The source of these receptors is an adult who was a healthcare worker with PCR-confirmed SARS-CoV-2 infection or an uninfected control (not recorded which). The CDR3 runs from the conserved cysteine through the conserved F or W. A D gene is named only where the DNA matches it firmly. Clone size appears in some rows only: once, few, many, or a class for an expanded clone.

j_call: TRBJ2-1
v_call: TRBV3-1
clone_size: many
d_call: TRBD2
cdr3_nt: TGTGCCAGCAGCCAAAGCCGACTAGCGGGAAGTTACAATGAGCAGTTCTTC
cdr3_aa: CASSQSRLAGSYNEQFF

j_call: TRBJ2-1
v_call: TRBV24-1
clone_size: few
d_call: NA
cdr3_nt: TGTGCCACCAGGCCAGGGGGGAATAACAATGAGCAGTTCTTC
cdr3_aa: CATRPGGNNNEQFF

j_call: TRBJ2-2
v_call: TRBV20-1
clone_size: many
d_call: TRBD2
cdr3_nt: TGCAGTGCTAGAGAACTAGCGGGTACCAACACCGGGGAGCTGTTTTTT
cdr3_aa: CSARELAGTNTGELFF

j_call: TRBJ2-1
v_call: TRBV9
clone_size: many
d_call: TRBD2
cdr3_nt: TGTGCCAGCAGCTCGGAGGGGAGGGAGGGCGCTGAGCAGTTCTTC
cdr3_aa: CASSSEGREGAEQFF

j_call: TRBJ1-4
v_call: TRBV29-1
clone_size: NA
d_call: NA
cdr3_nt: TGCAGCGTCCACTCCAGAAAGAATGAAAAACTGTTTTTT
cdr3_aa: CSVHSRKNEKLFF

j_call: TRBJ2-7
v_call: TRBV6-1
clone_size: few
d_call: NA
cdr3_nt: TGTGCCAGCAACCAGTCGCAACGGCGGAATATTGAGCAGTACTTC
cdr3_aa: CASNQSQRRNIEQYF

j_call: TRBJ2-7
v_call: TRBV9
clone_size: many
d_call: NA
cdr3_nt: TGTGCCAGCAGTGCCGCCGTGGGCTACGAGCAGTACTTC
cdr3_aa: CASSAAVGYEQYF

j_call: TRBJ2-1
v_call: TRBV7-7
clone_size: many
d_call: TRBD2
cdr3_nt: TGTGCCAGCAGCTTAAGTGGGACTAGCGGGTTGAGTGAGCAGTTCTTC
cdr3_aa: CASSLSGTSGLSEQFF

j_call: TRBJ2-7
v_call: TRBV3-1
clone_size: many
d_call: NA
cdr3_nt: TGTGCCAGCAGCCAAGGCTACCTCACCTGGGACGAGCAGTACTTC
cdr3_aa: CASSQGYLTWDEQYF

j_call: TRBJ1-1
v_call: TRBV7-9
clone_size: NA
d_call: NA
cdr3_nt: TGTGCCAGCAGTCAAACGGGACTTCTCGGGAAAGCTTTCTTT
cdr3_aa: CASSQTGLLGKAFF

j_call: TRBJ2-2
v_call: TRBV12-3/TRBV12-4
clone_size: few
d_call: NA
cdr3_nt: TGTGCCAGCGGGAGGGGGCGAAACACCGGGGAGCTGTTTTTT
cdr3_aa: CASGRGRNTGELFF

j_call: TRBJ1-2
v_call: TRBV18
clone_size: many
d_call: NA
cdr3_nt: TGTGCCAGCTCGCAGGACCGTGGGCAGACTAACTATGGCTACACCTTC
cdr3_aa: CASSQDRGQTNYGYTF

j_call: TRBJ2-6
v_call: TRBV6-1
clone_size: few
d_call: TRBD1
cdr3_nt: TGTGCCAGCAGTGGGACAGGGGTGGCTGGGGCCAACGTCCTGACTTTC
cdr3_aa: CASSGTGVAGANVLTF

j_call: TRBJ2-1
v_call: TRBV7-2
clone_size: many
d_call: NA
cdr3_nt: TGTGCCAGCAGCCGGGACCATTACAATGAGCAGTTCTTC
cdr3_aa: CASSRDHYNEQFF

j_call: TRBJ2-1
v_call: TRBV12-3/TRBV12-4
clone_size: few
d_call: TRBD2
cdr3_nt: TGTGCCAGCAGTTTAGGGGGGAGGGGAGTCGGGTACAATGAGCAGTTCTTC
cdr3_aa: CASSLGGRGVGYNEQFF

j_call: TRBJ2-4
v_call: TRBV29-1
clone_size: many
d_call: TRBD2
cdr3_nt: TGCAGCGTTGGAGCGGGAGGAGGAAACATTCAGTACTTC
cdr3_aa: CSVGAGGGNIQYF

j_call: TRBJ1-1
v_call: TRBV28
clone_size: NA
d_call: NA
cdr3_nt: TGTGCCAGCAGTTTATGGGGGAAGAACACTGAAGCTTTCTTT
cdr3_aa: CASSLWGKNTEAFF

j_call: TRBJ2-2
v_call: TRBV9
clone_size: few
d_call: NA
cdr3_nt: TGTGCCAGCAGTCCCCGGCTCCTCGCGAACACCGGGGAGCTGTTTTTT
cdr3_aa: CASSPRLLANTGELFF

j_call: TRBJ2-7
v_call: TRBV25-1
clone_size: NA
d_call: NA
cdr3_nt: TGTGCCAGCACCCGGGACAACTACGAGCAGTACTTC
cdr3_aa: CASTRDNYEQYF

j_call: TRBJ2-3
v_call: TRBV29-1
clone_size: many
d_call: TRBD1
cdr3_nt: TGCAGCGCGGGGACAGGGAGCACAGATACGCAGTATTTT
cdr3_aa: CSAGTGSTDTQYF

j_call: TRBJ2-2
v_call: TRBV30
clone_size: many
d_call: TRBD2
cdr3_nt: TGTGCCTGGATAAGGGAGGGCCGTTACGTCGGGGAGCTGTTTTTT
cdr3_aa: CAWIREGRYVGELFF

j_call: TRBJ2-7
v_call: TRBV20-1
clone_size: once
d_call: NA
cdr3_nt: TGCAGTGCTAGAGGAGGGAGGCAGGGGGCCTACGAGCAGTACTTC
cdr3_aa: CSARGGRQGAYEQYF

j_call: TRBJ2-1
v_call: TRBV7-3
clone_size: few
d_call: NA
cdr3_nt: TGTGCCAGCAGCTTAAACCCCGGGGAGAACAATGAGCAGTTCTTC
cdr3_aa: CASSLNPGENNEQFF

j_call: TRBJ1-2
v_call: TRBV10-2
clone_size: few
d_call: TRBD1
cdr3_nt: TGCGCCACCTTGGAGGGGGCACCATACGGCTACACCTTC
cdr3_aa: CATLEGAPYGYTF

j_call: TRBJ1-1
v_call: TRBV28
clone_size: NA
d_call: TRBD1
cdr3_nt: TGTGCCAGCAGAGTACAGGGGGACACTGAAGCTTTCTTT
cdr3_aa: CASRVQGDTEAFF

j_call: TRBJ1-5
v_call: TRBV28
clone_size: many
d_call: TRBD1
cdr3_nt: TGTGCCAGCTCGTCTTCCGGACAGGGGTTCGATCAGCCCCAGCATTTT
cdr3_aa: CASSSSGQGFDQPQHF

j_call: TRBJ2-3
v_call: TRBV7-3
clone_size: few
d_call: NA
cdr3_nt: TGTGCCAGCAGCTTAACGGCCCCTAGCACAGATACGCAGTATTTT
cdr3_aa: CASSLTAPSTDTQYF

j_call: TRBJ2-7
v_call: TRBV20-1
clone_size: few
d_call: NA
cdr3_nt: TGCAGTGCTAGACCCAACCTCGACAGGACTTTAGGGCAGTACTTC
cdr3_aa: CSARPNLDRTLGQYF

j_call: TRBJ1-5
v_call: TRBV20-1
clone_size: few
d_call: TRBD1
cdr3_nt: TGCAGTGCTACCAGGCAGTGGACAGGAGTAAATCAGCCCCAGCATTTT
cdr3_aa: CSATRQWTGVNQPQHF

j_call: TRBJ2-5
v_call: TRBV29-1
clone_size: many
d_call: TRBD1
cdr3_nt: TGCAGCGCAAGAGGCGGGGGACAGGGGGCCTCCGGGGACTTC
cdr3_aa: CSARGGGQGASGDF

j_call: TRBJ2-5
v_call: TRBV5-4
clone_size: once
d_call: NA
cdr3_nt: TGTGCCAGCAGCTTGATCCGTGGCCAAGAGACCCAGTACTTC
cdr3_aa: CASSLIRGQETQYF

j_call: TRBJ2-1
v_call: TRBV27
clone_size: many
d_call: NA
cdr3_nt: TGTGCCAGCAGTTTGGATCTGTATCGCAATGAGCAGTTCTTC
cdr3_aa: CASSLDLYRNEQFF

j_call: TRBJ1-3
v_call: TRBV7-6
clone_size: many
d_call: NA
cdr3_nt: TGTGCCAGCAGCTTAGGACAGCCCCGCTCTGGAAACACCATATATTTT
cdr3_aa: CASSLGQPRSGNTIYF

j_call: TRBJ2-5
v_call: TRBV20-1
clone_size: few
d_call: NA
cdr3_nt: TGCAGTGCTAGAGATCGCATAGGAGGAGAGACCCAGTACTTC
cdr3_aa: CSARDRIGGETQYF

j_call: TRBJ1-1
v_call: TRBV5-1
clone_size: NA
d_call: NA
cdr3_nt: TGCGCCAGCAGCTTGGACAGGGAACCTGGTGAAGCTTTCTTT
cdr3_aa: CASSLDREPGEAFF

j_call: TRBJ2-7
v_call: TRBV27
clone_size: NA
d_call: NA
cdr3_nt: TGTGCCAGCAGTTATCGTAGCTCCTACGAGCAGTACTTC
cdr3_aa: CASSYRSSYEQYF

j_call: TRBJ1-2
v_call: TRBV29-1
clone_size: few
d_call: NA
cdr3_nt: TGCAGCGTGGTAGACAGTGGCGTGGGGTACACCTTC
cdr3_aa: CSVVDSGVGYTF

j_call: TRBJ2-5
v_call: TRBV9
clone_size: NA
d_call: TRBD2
cdr3_nt: TGTGCCAGCAGTTCCGGGACTAGCGGGATGAAGACCCAGTACTTC
cdr3_aa: CASSSGTSGMKTQYF

j_call: TRBJ2-2
v_call: TRBV30
clone_size: few
d_call: NA
cdr3_nt: TGTGCCTGGAGTGTATGGGAGACCGGGGAGCTGTTTTTT
cdr3_aa: CAWSVWETGELFF

j_call: TRBJ2-3
v_call: TRBV28
clone_size: NA
d_call: NA
cdr3_nt: TGTGCCAGCAATCAAGACTGGACAGATACGCAGTATTTT
cdr3_aa: CASNQDWTDTQYF

j_call: TRBJ1-1
v_call: TRBV6-4
clone_size: NA
d_call: NA
cdr3_nt: TGTGCCAGCAGTGACTCTGAGTACGGGAACACTGAAGCTTTCTTT
cdr3_aa: CASSDSEYGNTEAFF

j_call: TRBJ2-2
v_call: TRBV3-1
clone_size: many
d_call: NA
cdr3_nt: TGTGCCAGCAGCCAACGAGGCGCCGGGGAGCTGTTTTTT
cdr3_aa: CASSQRGAGELFF

j_call: TRBJ1-5
v_call: TRBV27
clone_size: few
d_call: NA
cdr3_nt: TGTGCCAGCAGTTTATTCGGGACCGTAGATGGATATAGCAATCAGCCCCAGCATTTT
cdr3_aa: CASSLFGTVDGYSNQPQHF

j_call: TRBJ2-1
v_call: TRBV11-2
clone_size: many
d_call: NA
cdr3_nt: TGTGCCAGCAGCTTATCCGGGGCCTCCTACAATGAGCAGTTCTTC
cdr3_aa: CASSLSGASYNEQFF

j_call: TRBJ2-7
v_call: TRBV29-1
clone_size: NA
d_call: NA
cdr3_nt: TGCAGCGTAGTCAAGGGGTATTCCTACGAGCAGTACTTC
cdr3_aa: CSVVKGYSYEQYF

j_call: TRBJ2-7
v_call: TRBV3-1
clone_size: NA
d_call: NA
cdr3_nt: TGTGCCAGCAGCCAAGATCGACACTCCTCCTACGAGCAGTACTTC
cdr3_aa: CASSQDRHSSYEQYF

j_call: TRBJ2-1
v_call: TRBV30
clone_size: many
d_call: NA
cdr3_nt: TGTGCCTGGAGTGTGAGCGACGGTGAGCAGTTCTTC
cdr3_aa: CAWSVSDGEQFF

j_call: TRBJ2-2
v_call: TRBV30
clone_size: many
d_call: NA
cdr3_nt: TGTGCCTGGAGTCTTGGGGTGGCCGGGGAGCTGTTTTTT
cdr3_aa: CAWSLGVAGELFF

j_call: TRBJ2-5
v_call: TRBV4-1
clone_size: NA
d_call: NA
cdr3_nt: TGCGCCAGCAGCCAAGGGGTGGCCCAGTACTTC
cdr3_aa: CASSQGVAQYF

j_call: TRBJ2-5
v_call: TRBV7-3
clone_size: NA
d_call: TRBD2
cdr3_nt: TGTGCCAGCAGCTTAACTCCGACTAGCGGGAAACAAGAGACCCAGTACTTC
cdr3_aa: CASSLTPTSGKQETQYF

j_call: TRBJ2-1
v_call: TRBV7-9
clone_size: NA
d_call: TRBD1
cdr3_nt: TGTGCCAGCAGCGGGACAGGGAATGAGCAGTTCTTC
cdr3_aa: CASSGTGNEQFF

j_call: TRBJ2-1
v_call: TRBV2
clone_size: few
d_call: NA
cdr3_nt: TGTGTCAGCGAAGCTAGCTTGGCGCAGTTCTTC
cdr3_aa: CVSEASLAQFF

j_call: TRBJ2-1
v_call: TRBV14
clone_size: many
d_call: NA
cdr3_nt: TGTGCCAGCAGCCAAGCCGGGACTCCTAACAATGAGCAGTTCTTC
cdr3_aa: CASSQAGTPNNEQFF

j_call: TRBJ1-2
v_call: TRBV7-9
clone_size: NA
d_call: TRBD1
cdr3_nt: TGTGCCAGCAGCTACGGACAGGGGTCTGGGTATGGCTACACCTTC
cdr3_aa: CASSYGQGSGYGYTF

j_call: TRBJ2-1
v_call: TRBV11-2
clone_size: few
d_call: TRBD2
cdr3_nt: TGTGCCAGCAGCTCAAGTGCTGTCTGGCGGGAGTCAGTAAGGGAGCAGTTCTTC
cdr3_aa: CASSSSAVWRESVREQFF

j_call: TRBJ2-1
v_call: TRBV24-1
clone_size: few
d_call: NA
cdr3_nt: TGTGCCACCAGTGATTTACAGGGACCTAAGGAGCAGTTCTTC
cdr3_aa: CATSDLQGPKEQFF

j_call: TRBJ2-1
v_call: TRBV20-1
clone_size: NA
d_call: NA
cdr3_nt: TGCAGTGCTTATGGAGGGTTCTACAATGAGCAGTTCTTC
cdr3_aa: CSAYGGFYNEQFF

j_call: TRBJ2-1
v_call: TRBV29-1
clone_size: many
d_call: TRBD2
cdr3_nt: TGCAGCGTTGATCCTAGCGGGAGAGGCACCTACAATGAGCAGTTCTTC
cdr3_aa: CSVDPSGRGTYNEQFF

j_call: TRBJ2-1
v_call: TRBV20-1
clone_size: few
d_call: TRBD2
cdr3_nt: TGCAGTGCTTCGAACCCGATTAGCGGGAGGGCCCGAAATGAGCAGTTCTTC
cdr3_aa: CSASNPISGRARNEQFF